This is a list of T cell receptor beta chains from one sample in a study of blood T cell repertoires in COVID-19. The table came from immunoSEQ multiplex PCR; TCRdb's copy has only in-frame clones and leaves some out. Counted here are tens of thousands of clones, less than 90% occurring once; the ten biggest clones make up roughly 9.8%. Input material: peripheral blood. These receptor sequences come from a man older than 75 with active COVID-19. CDR3s include the opening cysteine and the closing phenylalanine or tryptophan. Each record gives: D gene, V gene, J gene, clone size, CDR3 DNA, CDR3 protein. The D gene is left open where the match is weak. Not every row has a clone size; where given, it reads once, few, many or a size class.

D gene: TRBD1; V gene: TRBV5-5; J gene: TRBJ1-1; clone size: NA; CDR3 DNA: TGTGCCAGCAGCTTGGGGCCGGGACAGGAAGCTTTCTTT; CDR3 protein: CASSLGPGQEAFF
D gene: TRBD2; V gene: TRBV7-9; J gene: TRBJ2-7; clone size: NA; CDR3 DNA: TGTGCCAGCAGCTTGGAGGGACTAGCGCACGAGCAGTACTTC; CDR3 protein: CASSLEGLAHEQYF
D gene: TRBD1; V gene: TRBV4-2; J gene: TRBJ1-4; clone size: NA; CDR3 DNA: TGTGCCAGCAGCCAAGAGTCTTATTCCACAGGGGGACGGGGTGGAAAACTGTTTTTT; CDR3 protein: CASSQESYSTGGRGGKLFF
D gene: NA; V gene: TRBV6-6; J gene: TRBJ2-7; clone size: NA; CDR3 DNA: TGTGCCAGCAGTCCCCTTGCCTACGAGCAGTACTTC; CDR3 protein: CASSPLAYEQYF
D gene: TRBD2; V gene: TRBV6-5; J gene: TRBJ2-2; clone size: NA; CDR3 DNA: TGTGCCAGCAGTTACTCCAAGGGCGGGGGCACCGGGGAGCTGTTTTTT; CDR3 protein: CASSYSKGGGTGELFF
D gene: TRBD1; V gene: TRBV15; J gene: TRBJ2-3; clone size: NA; CDR3 DNA: TGTGCCACCAGCAGAGATTTTAACAGGGGGCCAGATACGCAGTATTTT; CDR3 protein: CATSRDFNRGPDTQYF
D gene: TRBD1; V gene: TRBV10-3; J gene: TRBJ2-2; clone size: NA; CDR3 DNA: TGTGCCATCGGGGGACAGGGGGCTTACGGGGAGCTGTTTTTT; CDR3 protein: CAIGGQGAYGELFF
D gene: TRBD2; V gene: TRBV3-1/TRBV3-2; J gene: TRBJ2-3; clone size: NA; CDR3 DNA: TGTGCCAGCAGCCCTCTAGCGGGGGGGCCCATAGATACGCAGTATTTT; CDR3 protein: CASSPLAGGPIDTQYF
D gene: NA; V gene: TRBV10-3; J gene: TRBJ1-1; clone size: NA; CDR3 DNA: TGTGCCACCTTACAGGGTGCGGCGAACACTGAAGCTTTCTTT; CDR3 protein: CATLQGAANTEAFF
D gene: TRBD1; V gene: TRBV30; J gene: TRBJ1-2; clone size: NA; CDR3 DNA: TGTGCCTGGCCCACAGGGGCGGACTACACCTTC; CDR3 protein: CAWPTGADYTF
D gene: TRBD2; V gene: TRBV3-1/TRBV3-2; J gene: TRBJ2-3; clone size: NA; CDR3 DNA: TGTGCCAGCAGCCGGACTAGCGGGGCCGTCACAGATACGCAGTATTTT; CDR3 protein: CASSRTSGAVTDTQYF
D gene: TRBD1; V gene: TRBV2; J gene: TRBJ1-1; clone size: few; CDR3 DNA: TGTGCCAACCCGGGACAGAAGAACACTGAAGCTTTCTTT; CDR3 protein: CANPGQKNTEAFF
D gene: TRBD1; V gene: TRBV3-1/TRBV3-2; J gene: TRBJ2-2; clone size: NA; CDR3 DNA: TGTGCCAGCAACAACTGGGGGAGACAGGGGTCAACCGGGGAGCTGTTTTTT; CDR3 protein: CASNNWGRQGSTGELFF
D gene: TRBD2; V gene: TRBV3-1/TRBV3-2; J gene: TRBJ2-1; clone size: NA; CDR3 DNA: TGTGCCAGCAAAGGGACTAGCGGGGGGGAGCAGTTCTTC; CDR3 protein: CASKGTSGGEQFF
D gene: NA; V gene: TRBV5-1; J gene: TRBJ2-3; clone size: NA; CDR3 DNA: TGCGCCAGCAGCTTGGGTAGCACTACCGGGGCAGATACGCAGTATTTT; CDR3 protein: CASSLGSTTGADTQYF
D gene: NA; V gene: TRBV5-4; J gene: TRBJ2-5; clone size: NA; CDR3 DNA: TGTGCCAGCAGCTGGGAGGAGACCCAGTACTTC; CDR3 protein: CASSWEETQYF
D gene: NA; V gene: TRBV3-1/TRBV3-2; J gene: TRBJ1-5; clone size: once; CDR3 DNA: TGTGCCAGCAGCCAGAGAGGCGGGCAGCCCCAGCATTTT; CDR3 protein: CASSQRGGQPQHF
D gene: TRBD2; V gene: TRBV19; J gene: TRBJ2-7; clone size: NA; CDR3 DNA: TGTGCCAGTAGTATAGGACGGGGAGGGCCCTACGAGCAGTACTTC; CDR3 protein: CASSIGRGGPYEQYF
D gene: NA; V gene: TRBV5-4; J gene: TRBJ1-2; clone size: once; CDR3 DNA: TGTGCCAGCAGCCCTGAGGTCCTACCACGCTATGGCTACACCTTC; CDR3 protein: CASSPEVLPRYGYTF
D gene: NA; V gene: TRBV5-1; J gene: TRBJ1-2; clone size: NA; CDR3 DNA: TGCGCCAGCAGCTTGGGCGGGCAGAATGGCTACACCTTC; CDR3 protein: CASSLGGQNGYTF
D gene: NA; V gene: TRBV5-4; J gene: TRBJ2-6; clone size: NA; CDR3 DNA: TGTGCCAGCATCCGGGGGGCCGGGTCTGGGGCCAACGTCCTGACTTTC; CDR3 protein: CASIRGAGSGANVLTF
D gene: TRBD2; V gene: TRBV30; J gene: TRBJ2-1; clone size: once; CDR3 DNA: TGTGCCTGGCTTCAAAGCGGGGGGAAACACAATGAGCAGTTCTTC; CDR3 protein: CAWLQSGGKHNEQFF
D gene: NA; V gene: TRBV2; J gene: TRBJ2-5; clone size: NA; CDR3 DNA: TGTGCCAGCAATTTCCAACTTTCCGGGGAGACCCAGTACTTC; CDR3 protein: CASNFQLSGETQYF
D gene: NA; V gene: TRBV11-2; J gene: TRBJ1-1; clone size: NA; CDR3 DNA: TGTGCCAGCAGCTTAGTATCCGTGAACACTGAAGCTTTCTTT; CDR3 protein: CASSLVSVNTEAFF
D gene: TRBD2; V gene: TRBV11-3; J gene: TRBJ2-5; clone size: NA; CDR3 DNA: TGTGCCAGCAGCTTAGGTGCCGCTAGCGGGGGTCAAGAGACCCAGTACTTC; CDR3 protein: CASSLGAASGGQETQYF
D gene: TRBD1; V gene: TRBV5-6; J gene: TRBJ2-3; clone size: NA; CDR3 DNA: TGTGCCAGCAGTCCCGGACAGGGTGGAGATACGCAGTATTTT; CDR3 protein: CASSPGQGGDTQYF
D gene: NA; V gene: TRBV3-1/TRBV3-2; J gene: TRBJ2-4; clone size: NA; CDR3 DNA: TGTGCCAGCAGCCCCCTGGTGGGGGCTAAGCCCAAAAACATTCAGTACTTC; CDR3 protein: CASSPLVGAKPKNIQYF
D gene: TRBD2; V gene: TRBV11-2; J gene: TRBJ2-1; clone size: NA; CDR3 DNA: TGTGCCAGCAGCTTTCAAGCGGGGCTTTACAATGAGCAGTTCTTC; CDR3 protein: CASSFQAGLYNEQFF
D gene: NA; V gene: TRBV7-3; J gene: TRBJ2-1; clone size: few; CDR3 DNA: TGTGCCAGCAGCTTAACCTCGGGGGGCGAGCAGTTCTTC; CDR3 protein: CASSLTSGGEQFF
D gene: TRBD1; V gene: TRBV19; J gene: TRBJ1-1; clone size: NA; CDR3 DNA: TGTGCCAGTAACCCGGGACAGGGGGCGTTGAACACTGAAGCTTTCTTT; CDR3 protein: CASNPGQGALNTEAFF